Following are 32 T cell receptor beta chains from one sample sequenced in a study of blood T cell repertoires in COVID-19. Assay used: immunoSEQ multiplex PCR; TCRdb lists only in-frame clones, some missing. The sample consists of approximately 160,000 clones, roughly 86% of them appearing once. Sequences were obtained from peripheral blood. These receptors all stem from a man in his forties or fifties with active or convalescent COVID-19.

The rearrangement joins TRBV6-5 to TRBJ2-7; 7 bases align to TRBD2. Germline assignment: CDR1 MNHEY and CDR2 SVGAGI. The CDR3 covers 15 residues. Trimming cost V 7 bases and J 3 bases; bases outside gene matches: 12. This chain's CDR3 is CASTKRGVSVYEQYF. The CDR3 bases are TGTGCCAGCACTAAACGGGGGGTGTCAGTCTACGAGCAGTACTTC.

The gene calls are TRBV30 and TRBJ1-2; weak D call: TRBD1 (6 bases). Germline V gene lookup returns CDR1 GTSNPN and CDR2 SVGIG (reference sequence). V was cut by 3 bases and J by 2 bases, with 13 bases left in between. The CDR3 has 14 amino acids. The CDR3 loop reads CAWSPQGPNYGYTF. The DNA of the CDR3 is TGTGCCTGGAGCCCACAGGGCCCCAACTATGGCTACACCTTC.

This chain joins TRBV7-2 and TRBJ1-5; D gene uncertain. V was clipped by 3 bases and J by 1 base, with 10 bases between them. The CDR3 runs to 15 residues. Germline V CDR1 and CDR2: SGHTA, FQGNSA. CDR3 bases: TGTGCCAGCAGCTTCGGTCCGGGGAGCAATCAGCCCCAGCATTTT. Amino acids: CASSFGPGSNQPQHF. Variable domain in full (rest from reference TRBV7-2 and TRBJ1-5): GAGVSQSPSNKVTEKGKDVELRCDPISGHTALYWYRQSLGQGLEFLIYFQGNSAPDKSGLPSDRFSAERTGGSVSTLTIQRTQQEDSAVYLCASSFGPGSNQPQHFGDGTRLSIL.

This chain joins TRBV7-3 and TRBJ1-1; D might be TRBD1 (6 bases). The CDR3 extends over 13 amino acids. V gave up 8 bases and J gave up 1 base, with 11 bases separating them. Germline V gene lookup returns CDR1 SGHTA and CDR2 FQGTGA. Written as DNA, the CDR3 is TGTGCCAGCTCCCGGGACACGAACACTGAAGCTTTCTTT. This sequence encodes CASSRDTNTEAFF. Variable domain in full (rest from reference TRBV7-3 and TRBJ1-1): GAGVSQTPSNKVTEKGKYVELRCDPISGHTALYWYRQSLGQGPEFLIYFQGTGAADDSGLPNDRFFAVRPEGSVSTLKIQRTERGDSAVYLCASSRDTNTEAFFGQGTRLTVV.

The chain has TRBV2 and TRBJ1-1; 9 bases are a match to TRBD1. CDR1 SNHLY and CDR2 FYNNEI come from the germline V gene. There are 15 residues in the CDR3. V shed 5 bases and J 1 base; nucleotides not matched to a gene: 5. CDR3 sequence reads: CASSPRTGANTEAFF. CDR3 DNA sequence: TGTGCCAGCAGTCCCAGGACAGGGGCGAACACTGAAGCTTTCTTT.

The rearrangement uses TRBV5-1 and TRBJ2-3; 8 nucleotides line up with TRBD2. This CDR3 is 19 amino acids long. Trimming took 0 bases from V and 0 from J; bases not matched to a gene: 12. The germline V gene has CDR1 SGHRS and CDR2 YFSETQ. CDR3 coding DNA: TGCGCCAGCAGCTTGGAACTGGCGGGAGGACCCCGGAGCACAGATACGCAGTATTTT. Its translation is CASSLELAGGPRSTDTQYF.

The rearrangement uses TRBV29-1 and TRBJ2-5; 7 nucleotides align to TRBD2. From germline, CDR1 is SQVTM and CDR2 ANQGSEA. J lost 5 bases, V lost 7 bases, and 10 bases had no gene match. This CDR3 comprises 13 residues. CDR3 DNA sequence: TGCAGCGCCTCTGGGGGGGGAACGGAGACCCAGTACTTC. Protein product: CSASGGGTETQYF.

This clone occurred once. The V call is TRBV5-1, the J call TRBJ2-1; maybe TRBD2 (6 bases). Germline loops: CDR1 SGHRS, CDR2 YFSETQ. V shed 4 bases and J shed 10 bases, with 21 bases lying between them. This CDR3 region has 15 residues. The CDR3 here is CASSPGGTSVGEQFF. CDR3 sequence (DNA): TGCGCCAGCAGCCCGGGTGGGACTTCCGTAGGGGAGCAGTTCTTC.

A single count supports this clone. The chain carries TRBV11-3 and TRBJ1-1, with 8 bases identical to TRBD1. This CDR3 has 17 amino acids. Germline assignment: CDR1 SGHNT and CDR2 YENEEA. V lost 0 bases, J lost 5 bases, and 11 bases stayed unmatched. As DNA, the CDR3 is TGTGCCAGCAGCTTAGATCAGGTCAGGGGGCCGGGTACTGAAGCTTTCTTT. Its protein is CASSLDQVRGPGTEAFF.

The chain combines TRBV18 with TRBJ2-1, with D maybe TRBD1 (5 bases). The germline CDR1 and CDR2 sequences are KGHSH and LQKENI. V lost 4 bases to trimming and J lost 0 bases, with 19 bases between them. The CDR3 runs 18 residues. CDR3 amino acids: CASSLSEWGESSYNEQFF. Written as DNA, the CDR3 is TGTGCCAGCTCACTCTCTGAGTGGGGCGAAAGCTCCTACAATGAGCAGTTCTTC.

This sequence joins TRBV6-5 and TRBJ2-6; a weak D match, TRBD1 (6 bases). Germline V gives CDR1 MNHEY, CDR2 SVGAGI. Between the trimmed V and J ends, which lost 1 base and 2 bases, there was a span of 9 bases. The CDR3 spans 16 residues. CDR3 DNA sequence: TGTGCCAGCAGTTACTACAGGGTCACTGGGGCCAACGTCCTGACTTTC. Translating it yields CASSYYRVTGANVLTF.

The chain is built from TRBV7-3 and TRBJ2-1, with 13 positions matching TRBD2. There are 16 residues in the CDR3. V shed 5 bases and J 7 bases; nucleotides not matched to a gene: 8. Germline CDR1 and CDR2: SGHTA and FQGTGA. CDR3 residues: CASSPLAGGPGNEQFF. In nucleotides, the CDR3 is TGTGCCAGCAGCCCACTAGCGGGAGGGCCGGGGAATGAGCAGTTCTTC.

The chain combines TRBV27 with TRBJ1-2, with TRBD1 matching 9 bases. The CDR3 sequence is 13 residues long. Trimming at V came to 5 bases and at J to 7 bases, leaving 5 bases not matched to a gene. CDR1 is MNHEY, CDR2 SMNVEV, per germline (reference sequence). CDR3 protein: CASSEQGARGYTF. The DNA of the CDR3 is TGTGCCAGCAGTGAACAGGGGGCGCGTGGCTACACCTTC.

The CDR3 nucleotides read TGTGCCAGCTCACCACGCGGGAGGGCGGAGGAGACCCAGTACTTC. The encoded protein is CASSPRGRAEETQYF. The chain recombines TRBV18 with TRBJ2-5, with TRBD2 matching 9 bases. The junction had 5 bases not matched to a gene; V was cut back by 1 base and J by 5 bases. CDR3 size: 15 residues. The germline V gene has CDR1 KGHSH and CDR2 LQKENI.

V gene TRBV19 combines with J gene TRBJ2-7; unclear D gene. Germline CDR1 and CDR2: LNHDA and SQIVND (reference sequence). Trimming cost V 0 bases and J 2 bases, with 14 bases left between them. The CDR3 has 16 amino acids. CDR3 region: CASSIDLRSPPYEQYF. DNA of the CDR3: TGTGCCAGTAGTATAGATCTCCGGTCACCCCCCTACGAGCAGTACTTC.

Here the CDR3 reads CASAVGPPTGSYNSPLHF. Here the CDR3 DNA reads TGTGCCAGCGCCGTGGGGCCCCCAACCGGGTCCTATAATTCACCCCTCCACTTT. The gene calls are TRBV27 and TRBJ1-6; possible D gene TRBD1, 5 bases. The CDR3 sequence is 18 residues long. Germline CDR1 reads MNHEY; CDR2 reads SMNVEV (reference sequence). The V end was cut by 8 bases, the J end by 1 base, with 21 bases between.

For the CDR3, the DNA is TGTGCCAGCAGCCGAACGGACAGGGTGGGCGGGGAGCTGTTTTTT. Translation: CASSRTDRVGGELFF. The chain couples TRBV4-2 to TRBJ2-2; 8 nucleotides line up with TRBD1. In germline, CDR1 is LGHNA, CDR2 YNFKEQ. This CDR3 comprises 15 residues. V was clipped by 4 bases and J by 7 bases; unmatched bases: 8.

A single count supports this clone. CDR3 coding DNA: TGTGCCAGCAGCTTTGGCAGGGGTGGTGACGAGCAGTACTTC. This gives the protein CASSFGRGGDEQYF. This chain uses TRBV11-3 with TRBJ2-7, with a weak D call TRBD1 (6 bases). Germline assignment: CDR1 SGHNT and CDR2 YENEEA. V lost 3 bases, J lost 5 bases, and 14 bases lay in between. The CDR3 loop spans 14 amino acids.

There are a few counts of this clone. This chain joins TRBV19 and TRBJ2-1; 9 nucleotides match TRBD2. The J segment lost 8 bases and the V segment lost 8 bases, leaving 7 bases of the junction unmatched. Germline CDR1 and CDR2: LNHDA and SQIVND (reference sequence). The CDR3 consists of 13 residues. The CDR3 DNA reads as TGTGCCAGTCGGATAGCGGGAGATCATGAGCAGTTCTTC. Protein: CASRIAGDHEQFF. Variable domain in full (rest from reference TRBV19 and TRBJ2-1): DGGITQSPKYLFRKEGQNVTLSCEQNLNHDAMYWYRQDPGQGLRLIYYSQIVNDFQKGDIAEGYSVSREKKESFPLTVTSAQKNPTAFYLCASRIAGDHEQFFGPGTRLTVL.

This clone came up once. The J gene is TRBJ2-5, the V gene TRBV2; 10 positions match TRBD2. V was pared by 6 bases and J by 4 bases, with 11 bases of the junction left unmatched. The CDR3 has 16 amino acids. The germline V gene has CDR1 SNHLY and CDR2 FYNNEI. The CDR3 spells CASRVLAGPVGETQYF. The CDR3 DNA is TGTGCCAGCAGAGTACTAGCGGGACCTGTAGGAGAGACCCAGTACTTC.

This chain connects TRBV29-1 to TRBJ2-1; 8 bases align to TRBD2. The trim removed 5 bases at V and 0 bases at J, leaving 9 bases unmatched. This CDR3 is 16 amino acids long. Germline V lookup: CDR1 SQVTM, CDR2 ANQGSEA. CDR3 nucleotide sequence: TGCAGCGTTAGGACGGCGAGCGGGAGCTCCTACAATGAGCAGTTCTTC. Translating it yields CSVRTASGSSYNEQFF.

The genes are TRBV4-2 and TRBJ2-1, with 9 bases identical to TRBD2. The V segment lost 0 bases and the J segment 3 bases; nucleotides outside the gene matches: 0. Germline V gene sequence: CDR1 LGHNA, CDR2 YNFKEQ. The CDR3 contains 15 residues. The CDR3 loop is CASSQERGGYNEQFF. In DNA, the CDR3 is TGTGCCAGCAGCCAAGAGCGGGGGGGCTACAATGAGCAGTTCTTC.

This clone was observed once. V and J are TRBV5-4 and TRBJ2-7; TRBD2 agrees at 13 bases. This CDR3 contains 15 residues. The J segment lost 5 bases and the V segment lost 4 bases, leaving 6 bases of the junction unmatched. Germline lookup yields CDR1 SGHNT and CDR2 YYREEE (reference sequence). In nucleotides, the CDR3 is TGTGCCAGCAGCAAAACTAGCGGGGGGGCAGACGAGCAGTACTTC. Its translation is CASSKTSGGADEQYF.

The chain joins TRBV14 to TRBJ2-7; the D is unclear. Germline values: CDR1 SGHDN, CDR2 FVKESK. V was clipped by 4 bases and J by 7 bases, with 17 bases between them. There are 14 residues in the CDR3. DNA for the CDR3: TGTGCCAGCAGCCGGCCCGGCGGTGTGTTGGAGCAGTACTTC. Translated: CASSRPGGVLEQYF.

The chain couples TRBV27 to TRBJ2-2; a possible D gene is TRBD2 (5 bases). Trimming stripped 5 bases from V and 2 bases from J, with 12 bases between. This CDR3 contains 15 residues. CDR1 and CDR2 from the germline V gene are MNHEY and SMNVEV (reference sequence). The CDR3, as DNA: TGTGCCAGCAGTCCAAGGACGGGAAACACCGGGGAGCTGTTTTTT. It is translated as CASSPRTGNTGELFF.

Only a few counts were recorded for this clone. J is TRBJ1-2 and V is TRBV19; D is unresolved. Deletions cut 7 bases from V and 2 bases from J, with 17 bases between. Germline V gene lookup returns CDR1 LNHDA and CDR2 SQIVND (reference sequence). There are 15 residues in the CDR3. This CDR3 reads CASKALFQENYGYTF. CDR3 DNA sequence: TGTGCCAGTAAAGCCCTCTTTCAGGAAAACTATGGCTACACCTTC.

The chain is built from TRBV3-1 (or the pseudogene TRBV3-2) and TRBJ2-5; a possible D gene is TRBD1 (5 bases). The germline V gene has CDR1 LGHDT and CDR2 YNNKEL (reference sequence). The CDR3 length is 15 residues. V lost 4 bases to trimming and J lost 3 bases, with 15 bases between them. The CDR3: CASSPFQGGKETQYF. DNA of the CDR3: TGTGCCAGCAGCCCGTTCCAGGGCGGCAAAGAGACCCAGTACTTC.

This clone came up once. This chain links TRBV7-6 with TRBJ1-6, with unresolved D. Trimming took 1 base from V and 10 from J, leaving 17 bases between them. Germline CDR1 is SGHVS and CDR2 is FNYEAQ. This CDR3 region has 16 residues. The CDR3 sequence is CASSLDPVSGKSPLHF. CDR3 bases: TGTGCCAGCAGCTTAGATCCGGTTTCGGGGAAGTCACCCCTCCACTTT. Full variable domain (rest looked up from reference TRBV7-6 and TRBJ1-6): GAGVSQSPRYKVTKRGQDVALRCDPISGHVSLYWYRQALGQGPEFLTYFNYEAQQDKSGLPNDRFSAERPEGSISTLTIQRTEQRDSAMYRCASSLDPVSGKSPLHFGNGTRLTVT.

The chain has TRBV27 and TRBJ2-1, with D possibly TRBD2 on 5 matching bases. Trimming cost V 3 bases and J 1 base, with 10 bases left between them. CDR1 and CDR2 (germline): MNHEY, SMNVEV (reference sequence). The CDR3 totals 15 residues. The CDR3 is CASSLGRTSYNEQFF. The CDR3 DNA is TGTGCCAGCAGTTTGGGGAGAACATCCTACAATGAGCAGTTCTTC.

Concerning this clone: The germline gene is not matched at one end of the junction; a read error may be the cause. This chain connects TRBV7-8 to TRBJ2-1; TRBD1 matches 10 bases. This CDR3 region has 13 residues. Germline loops: CDR1 SGHVS, CDR2 FQNEAQ. CDR3 sequence (DNA): TGTGCCAGCAGCTCCGACGGGACAGGGGTCTTCATCTTC. This sequence encodes CASSSDGTGVFIF.

This clone was seen once. The chain couples TRBV12-5 to TRBJ2-3, with D possibly TRBD2 on 5 matching bases. Germline V gene sequence: CDR1 LGHNT, CDR2 FRNRAP. V lost 9 bases and J 1 base, leaving 26 bases between the germline ends. The CDR3 has 18 amino acids. The CDR3 coding sequence is TGTGCTAGCGGGTCGGGGAGTTCAACCTGGAACGGCACAGATACGCAGTATTTT. It yields the protein CASGSGSSTWNGTDTQYF. The entire variable domain, with the rest obtained from reference TRBV12-5 and TRBJ2-3, is as follows: DARVTQTPRHKVTEMGQEVTMRCQPILGHNTVFWYRQTMMQGLELLAYFRNRAPLDDSGMPKDRFSAEMPDATLATLKIQPSEPRDSAVYFCASGSGSSTWNGTDTQYFGPGTRLTVL.

V is TRBV9 and J is TRBJ2-3, with 7 bases identical to TRBD2. CDR3 size: 14 residues. With 9 bases clipped from V and 0 bases from J, the junction kept 7 bases outside the gene matches. In germline, CDR1 is SGDLS, CDR2 YYNGEE. This CDR3 is CATGGAGSTDTQYF. The DNA of the CDR3 is TGTGCCACGGGTGGAGCGGGGAGCACAGATACGCAGTATTTT.